The present TCR beta chain was sequenced within a study of blood T cell repertoires in COVID-19. Background on the study: Spain, Italy and the United States supplied samples that represented acute and convalescent COVID-19. The analysed material was cDNA or gDNA that came from T cells, B-cell-depleted T cells, or PBMCs.

Authors' processing steps: Estimated nucleated cell counts came from reference gene primer amplification. Clones were sequenced by immunoSEQ multiplex PCR, and TCRdb holds only the in-frame ones, with some missing. V, J and clone size are taken as reported in that table, and D and trimming were inferred from the DNA itself. The data show 200,000 to 250,000 clones, approximately 86% seen once. Enrolled during active infection, Seattle patients were then followed longitudinally. Between the trimmed V and J ends, which lost 3 bases and 0 bases, there was a span of 13 bases. This CDR3 has 16 amino acids. CDR1 SGDLS and CDR2 YYNGEE come from the germline V gene.

This TCR was sampled from a woman in her 30s with COVID-19, enrolled during active disease. Material for sequencing was peripheral blood. The chain uses TRBV9 and TRBJ1-3, with D perhaps matching TRBD1 (5 bases). The CDR3 bases are TGTGCCAGCAGCGCCGACAGAGGTTACTCTGGAAACACCATATATTTT. Translated, it gives CASSADRGYSGNTIYF. Based on the CDR3 plus reference TRBV9 and TRBJ1-3, the full variable domain is DSGVTQTPKHLITATGQRVTLRCSPRSGDLSVYWYQQSLDQGLQFLIQYYNGEERAKGNILERFSAQQFPDLHSELNLSSLELGDSALYFCASSADRGYSGNTIYFGEGSWLTVV.